This T cell receptor (beta chain) was captured in a study of T cell responses to AZD1222 COVID-19 vaccine. In the case of this clone: Its antigen is not identified.

Findings of the study overall: Unmutated variant regions reportedly attract nearly half of all spike-specific TCRs. Sampling captured repertoires only after the peak T cell response.

Looked up from germline, CDR1 is LGHNA and CDR2 is YNFKEQ. V lost 3 bases, J lost 4 bases, and 7 bases stayed unmatched. The CDR3 covers 16 residues. Data came from immunoSEQ multiplex PCR; TCRdb stores just in-frame clones and leaves some out. The sample lists under 150,000 clones; roughly 91% were seen once. The sequence came from an adult in good health. Sequences were derived from peripheral blood, sampled on day 0 of AZD1222 vaccination. The genes are TRBV4-2 and TRBJ2-7, with 12 nucleotides matching TRBD2. CDR3 nucleotide sequence: TGTGCCAGCAGCCAGGAAGCTAGCGGGAGGGGGTACGAGCAGTACTTC. Encoded protein: CASSQEASGRGYEQYF.